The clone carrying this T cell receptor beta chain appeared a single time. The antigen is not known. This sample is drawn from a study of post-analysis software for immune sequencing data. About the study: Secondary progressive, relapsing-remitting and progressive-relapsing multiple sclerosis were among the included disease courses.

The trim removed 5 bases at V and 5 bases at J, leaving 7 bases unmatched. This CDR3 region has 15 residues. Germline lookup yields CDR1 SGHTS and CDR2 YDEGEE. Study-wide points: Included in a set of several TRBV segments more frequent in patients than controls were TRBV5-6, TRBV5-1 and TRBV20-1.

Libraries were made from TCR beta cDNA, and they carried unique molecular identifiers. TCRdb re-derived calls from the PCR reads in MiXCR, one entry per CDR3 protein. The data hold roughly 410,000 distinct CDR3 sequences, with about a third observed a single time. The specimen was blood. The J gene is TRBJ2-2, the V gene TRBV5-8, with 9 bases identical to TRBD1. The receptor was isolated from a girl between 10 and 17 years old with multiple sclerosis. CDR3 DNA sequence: TGTGCCAGCAGAACCGGGACAGGGCGGACCGGGGAGCTGTTTTTT. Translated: CASRTGTGRTGELFF.